The clone carrying this T cell receptor beta chain was seen a few times. Its antigen is undetermined. This specimen belongs to a study of T cell repertoires in cytomegalovirus infection. V lost 7 bases to trimming and J lost 5 bases; unmatched junction nucleotides: 6. CDR1 is MDHEN and CDR2 is SYDVKM in the germline V gene. The CDR3 spans 14 residues. MiXCR, run by TCRdb on the reads, gives a single entry per CDR3 protein. The sample holds over 45,000 distinct CDR3 sequences, around 18% seen once. Findings and limits, study-wide: In two of eight donors, the top clonotype was HLA-C-restricted CMV-specific. Identification of carriers of CMV plus the relevant HLA was performed using cumulative public TCR beta family frequency.

The material sequenced was CD8+ T cells from cultured PBMCs, taken from culture after CMV antigen stimulation. This TCR came from a human donor in good health (CMV status not recorded). Some clones in this sample may be carry-over from other donors' samples. The J gene is TRBJ2-3, the V gene TRBV28; the match to TRBD1 covers 10 bases. CDR3: CASTLTGGIDTQYF. The CDR3 nucleotides are TGTGCCAGCACCCTGACAGGGGGCATAGATACGCAGTATTTT. The full variable domain, in which reference TRBV28 and TRBJ2-3 provide the parts outside the CDR3, is DVKVTQSSRYLVKRTGEKVFLECVQDMDHENMFWYRQDPGLGLRLIYFSYDVKMKEKGDIPEGYSVSREKKERFSLILESASTNQTSMYLCASTLTGGIDTQYFGPGTRLTVL.